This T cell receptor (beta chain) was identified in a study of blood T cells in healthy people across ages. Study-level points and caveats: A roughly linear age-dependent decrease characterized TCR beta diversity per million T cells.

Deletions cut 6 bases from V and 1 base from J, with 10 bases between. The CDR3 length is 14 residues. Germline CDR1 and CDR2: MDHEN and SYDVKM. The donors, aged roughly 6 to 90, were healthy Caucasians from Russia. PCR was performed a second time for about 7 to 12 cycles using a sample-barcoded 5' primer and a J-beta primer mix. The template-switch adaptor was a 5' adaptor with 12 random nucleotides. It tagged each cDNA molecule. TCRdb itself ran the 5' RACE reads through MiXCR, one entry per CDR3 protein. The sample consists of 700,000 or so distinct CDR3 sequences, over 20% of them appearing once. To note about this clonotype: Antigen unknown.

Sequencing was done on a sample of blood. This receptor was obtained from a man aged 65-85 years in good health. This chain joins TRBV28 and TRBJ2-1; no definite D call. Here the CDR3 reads CASRRSISYNEQFF. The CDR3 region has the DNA TGTGCCAGCAGGAGAAGCATATCCTACAATGAGCAGTTCTTC.